The rows below give T cell receptor beta chains drawn from one sample of a study of Ad26.COV2.S vaccination and SARS-CoV-2 variants. Sequenced by immunoSEQ multiplex PCR; TCRdb stores in-frame clones only, minus some. The repertoire has over 400,000 clones, approximately 89% of them found once; the top ten carry over 2%. The specimen comprised peripheral blood, sampled in a trial of Ad26.COV2.S vaccine versus placebo. These receptors originate from a person aged 18-60 years who received the Ad26.COV2.S COVID-19 vaccine or a placebo. Each CDR3 is given with its conserved first and last residue. A D gene is named only where the DNA matches it firmly. Size is stated for part of the rows, as once, few or many counts, or as a class when the clone is expanded.

j_gene	d_gene	abundance	v_gene	len	CDR3aa	CDR3nt
TRBJ2-2	.	few	TRBV4-3	15	CASSQDGANTGELFF	TGCGCCAGCAGCCAAGATGGTGCTAACACCGGGGAGCTGTTTTTT
TRBJ2-3	.	.	TRBV11-2	18	CASSLEGFVGGSTDTQYF	TGTGCCAGCAGCTTAGAAGGGTTTGTTGGCGGGAGCACAGATACGCAGTATTTT
TRBJ2-7	.	.	TRBV15	12	CATSTRQGEQYF	TGTGCCACCAGCACCCGACAAGGGGAGCAGTACTTC
TRBJ2-1	.	.	TRBV4-2	13	CASSQEWNNEQFF	TGTGCCAGCAGCCAAGAGTGGAACAATGAGCAGTTCTTC
TRBJ2-5	.	.	TRBV3-1/TRBV3-2	13	CASSQGGPGTQYF	TGTGCCAGCAGCCAAGGAGGGCCCGGGACCCAGTACTTC
TRBJ2-1	.	.	TRBV18	16	CASSPPGTTRVNEQFF	TGTGCCAGCTCACCGCCCGGGACAACGAGGGTGAATGAGCAGTTCTTC
TRBJ2-1	.	.	TRBV5-4	13	CASSLDLNSEQFF	TGTGCCAGCAGCTTGGACTTAAATTCCGAGCAGTTCTTC
TRBJ2-2	TRBD2	.	TRBV19	16	CASSIGLAGHTGELFF	TGTGCCAGTAGTATTGGACTAGCGGGACACACCGGGGAGCTGTTTTTT
TRBJ1-2	TRBD1	.	TRBV4-3	16	CASSQVGTGDLGGYTF	TGCGCCAGCAGCCAAGTGGGGACAGGGGATCTGGGGGGCTACACCTTC
TRBJ2-2	.	once	TRBV2	14	CASSEAENTGELFF	TGTGCCAGCAGTGAGGCGGAAAACACCGGGGAGCTGTTTTTT
TRBJ2-1	.	.	TRBV19	13	CASSMGLANEQFF	TGTGCCAGTAGTATGGGGCTAGCCAATGAGCAGTTCTTC
TRBJ1-3	TRBD1	.	TRBV4-2	14	CASSRGQTGNTIYF	TGTGCCAGCAGCCGGGGACAGACTGGAAACACCATATATTTT
TRBJ2-4	.	.	TRBV13	12	CASSRQGGIQYF	TGTGCCAGCAGTCGGCAGGGGGGGATTCAGTACTTC
TRBJ2-2	.	.	TRBV18	15	CASSPTGQNTGELFF	TGTGCCAGCTCACCGACGGGACAGAACACCGGGGAGCTGTTTTTT
TRBJ2-7	.	.	TRBV2	16	CATSTGHQASSYEQYF	TGTGCCACCTCTACGGGACATCAGGCATCCTCCTACGAGCAGTACTTC
TRBJ1-1	TRBD1	once	TRBV5-4	14	CASSSGQGVTEAFF	TGTGCCAGCAGCTCCGGACAGGGTGTCACTGAAGCTTTCTTT
TRBJ1-5	.	.	TRBV12-3/TRBV12-4	12	CASSLGFQPQHF	TGTGCCAGCAGTTTGGGGTTTCAGCCCCAGCATTTT
TRBJ2-1	TRBD2	.	TRBV3-1/TRBV3-2	17	CASSLPWAGGHGNEQFF	TGTGCCAGCAGCCTACCCTGGGCGGGGGGCCACGGCAATGAGCAGTTCTTC
TRBJ2-3	.	.	TRBV5-1	15	CASRLEVSSTDTQYF	TGCGCCAGCAGATTGGAGGTTTCTAGCACAGATACGCAGTATTTT
TRBJ1-3	.	.	TRBV24-1	12	CATSDYENTIYF	TGTGCCACCAGTGATTATGAAAACACCATATATTTT
TRBJ1-6	.	.	TRBV5-1	13	CASSLYYNSPLHF	TGCGCCAGCAGCTTGTACTATAATTCACCCCTCCACTTT
TRBJ2-1	.	.	TRBV7-9	14	CASSLGSVDGEQFF	TGTGCCAGCAGCTTAGGATCTGTCGATGGTGAGCAGTTCTTC
TRBJ2-3	TRBD1	.	TRBV14	15	CASSQRQGVTDTQYF	TGTGCCAGCAGCCAAAGACAGGGGGTCACAGATACGCAGTATTTT
TRBJ1-1	.	.	TRBV18	13	CASSGDRNTEAFF	TGTGCCAGCTCCGGAGACAGGAACACTGAAGCTTTCTTT
TRBJ2-7	.	.	TRBV7-9	15	CASSPRWGQSYEQYF	TGTGCCAGCAGCCCTCGATGGGGGCAATCCTACGAGCAGTACTTC
TRBJ1-2	.	.	TRBV18	13	CASSQGQRYGYTF	TGTGCCAGCTCACAAGGACAGCGCTATGGCTACACCTTC
TRBJ1-5	.	.	TRBV4-2	18	CASSQGPRGMYSNQPQHF	TGTGCCAGCAGCCAAGGGCCGAGGGGGATGTATAGCAATCAGCCCCAGCATTTT
TRBJ2-1	.	.	TRBV7-3	15	CASSSTPAAYNEQFF	TGTGCCAGCAGCTCCACCCCGGCAGCCTACAATGAGCAGTTCTTC
TRBJ1-1	.	.	TRBV2	13	CASSDRRNTEAFF	TGTGCCAGCAGTGACAGGAGGAACACTGAAGCTTTCTTT
TRBJ2-3	.	.	TRBV7-9	16	CASSGGAGGATDTQYF	TGTGCCAGCAGCGGCGGAGCTGGGGGGGCAACAGATACGCAGTATTTT
TRBJ2-2	TRBD1	.	TRBV6-4	15	CASSRTGANTGELFF	TGTGCCAGCAGTCGGACAGGGGCGAACACCGGGGAGCTGTTTTTT
TRBJ2-1	TRBD2	.	TRBV19	16	CASSSWEGESFYEQFF	TGTGCCAGTAGTTCTTGGGAGGGAGAGAGTTTCTATGAGCAGTTCTTC
TRBJ2-5	TRBD2	.	TRBV4-1	19	CASSQNFGGLAGGQETQYF	TGCGCCAGCAGCCAAAATTTTGGGGGACTAGCGGGGGGCCAAGAGACCCAGTACTTC
TRBJ2-5	TRBD1	.	TRBV24-1	15	CATSDPRGSGETQYF	TGTGCCACCAGTGATCCCAGGGGGTCAGGGGAGACCCAGTACTTC
TRBJ2-7	.	.	TRBV30	13	CAWSLTLQRGEYF	TGTGCCTGGAGTCTCACACTCCAACGAGGAGAGTACTTC
TRBJ2-2	.	.	TRBV18	12	CASSPETGELFF	TGTGCCAGCTCACCCGAGACCGGGGAGCTGTTTTTT
TRBJ2-1	.	.	TRBV7-9	14	CASGGRISWNEQFF	TGTGCCAGCGGCGGCAGGATTTCGTGGAATGAGCAGTTCTTC
TRBJ2-2	.	.	TRBV7-8	13	CASSLVATGELFF	TGTGCCAGCAGCTTAGTGGCTACCGGGGAGCTGTTTTTT
TRBJ2-2	.	.	TRBV9	17	CASSGYLGSTGTGELFF	TGTGCCAGCAGCGGCTACCTAGGGTCGACTGGCACCGGGGAGCTGTTTTTT
TRBJ2-1	TRBD2	.	TRBV7-9	15	CASSNLAGVYNEQFF	TGTGCCAGCAGTAACCTAGCGGGGGTCTACAATGAGCAGTTCTTC
TRBJ2-3	TRBD2	.	TRBV3-1/TRBV3-2	17	CASSQELAGAVTDTQYF	TGTGCCAGCAGCCAAGAATTAGCGGGGGCCGTCACAGATACGCAGTATTTT
TRBJ2-7	TRBD1	.	TRBV5-1	13	CASTGTANYEQYF	TGCGCCAGCACCGGGACAGCAAACTACGAGCAGTACTTC
TRBJ1-4	.	.	TRBV29-1	16	CSASFQGLLRREKLFF	TGCAGCGCGTCGTTTCAGGGCCTCCTGAGAAGGGAAAAACTGTTTTTT
TRBJ2-5	.	.	TRBV11-1	16	CASSLRASIRQETQYF	TGTGCCAGCAGCTTAAGAGCGTCGATTCGTCAAGAGACCCAGTACTTC